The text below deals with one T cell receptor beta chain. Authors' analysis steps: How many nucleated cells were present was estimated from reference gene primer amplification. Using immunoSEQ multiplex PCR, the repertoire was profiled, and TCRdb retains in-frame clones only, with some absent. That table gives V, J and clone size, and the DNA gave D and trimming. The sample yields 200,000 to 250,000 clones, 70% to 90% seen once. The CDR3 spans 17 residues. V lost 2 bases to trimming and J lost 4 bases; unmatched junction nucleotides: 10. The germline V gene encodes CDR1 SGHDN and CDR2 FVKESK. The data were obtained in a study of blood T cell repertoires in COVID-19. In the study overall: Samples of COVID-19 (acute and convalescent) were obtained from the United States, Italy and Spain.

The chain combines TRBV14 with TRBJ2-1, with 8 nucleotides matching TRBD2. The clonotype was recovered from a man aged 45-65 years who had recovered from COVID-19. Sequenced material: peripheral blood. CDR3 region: CASSQSFVSGGYNEQFF. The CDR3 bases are TGTGCCAGCAGCCAATCCTTTGTCTCGGGAGGGTACAATGAGCAGTTCTTC.